The clone carrying this T cell receptor beta chain was counted at least ten times. Its specificity is not known. TCRdb ran MiXCR on the reads and lists one entry per CDR3 protein. In the table there are some 180,000 distinct CDR3 sequences, about a tenth of which are singletons. CDR3 length: 15 amino acids. J lost 1 base, V lost 6 bases, and 5 bases had no gene match. Germline-derived CDR1 and CDR2 are MNHNY and SVGAGI (reference sequence). The sample belongs to a study of T cell repertoires in cytomegalovirus infection. At the level of the study: Through public TCR beta signatures, both CMV infection and matching HLA type were indicated.

Study-level results: Predominance within the ex vivo response was attributable to HLA-C-restricted CMV-specific TCR beta clonotypes. Based on cumulative public TCR beta family frequency, carriers of CMV plus the relevant HLA were identified.

The receptor was isolated from a human donor in good health (CMV status not recorded). Some clones in this sample may be carry-over from other donors' samples. The material sequenced was PBMCs. V is TRBV6-6 and J is TRBJ2-2; 7 nucleotides align to TRBD2. CDR3: CASRGLGVNTGELFF. The DNA for the CDR3 is TGTGCCAGCAGAGGACTAGGGGTGAACACCGGGGAGCTGTTTTTT.